One and the same sample provided the 6 T cell receptor beta chains below, sequenced in a study of identical twins. Each CDR3 protein gets one entry after TCRdb re-called the 5' RACE reads with MiXCR. Among 270,000 or so distinct CDR3 sequences listed, about 8.5% were seen once. These sequences were also reported in another study, on yellow fever vaccine responses in identical twins.

Specimen: CD8+ T cells sorted from blood. These receptor sequences come from a woman aged 18-29 years in good health.

This clonotype was detected only a few times. The rearrangement uses TRBV9 and TRBJ2-7; D uncertain. Deletions cut 0 bases from V and 3 bases from J, with 13 bases between. The germline V gene has CDR1 SGDLS and CDR2 YYNGEE. The CDR3 runs 15 residues. CDR3 nucleotide sequence: TGTGCCAGCAGCGTAGATAGGGATTTGGTCTACGAGCAGTACTTC. Amino acids: CASSVDRDLVYEQYF.

This clonotype was counted ten times or more. This chain connects TRBV4-1 to TRBJ2-7, with 8 bases fitting TRBD1. CDR1 is MGHRA, CDR2 YSYEKL, per germline. The CDR3 sequence is 16 residues long. Trimming took 0 bases from V and 3 from J; bases not matched to a gene: 7. CDR3 coding DNA: TGCGCCAGCAGCCAAGAGTGGCAGGGGGCAAGCTACGAGCAGTACTTC. Translated: CASSQEWQGASYEQYF.

This clonotype was recorded many times. This chain uses TRBV5-1 with TRBJ2-7; no clear D gene. Germline V gives CDR1 SGHRS, CDR2 YFSETQ. V was clipped by 0 bases and J by 4 bases, with 5 bases between them. The CDR3 contains 12 residues. As DNA, the CDR3 is TGCGCCAGCAGCTTGGAGGATTACGAGCAGTACTTC. Translating gives CASSLEDYEQYF.

The CDR3 reads CASSQIGEGLDNEQFF. The CDR3, as DNA: TGTGCCAGCAGCCAGATCGGAGAGGGACTAGACAATGAGCAGTTCTTC. The chain links TRBV3-1 to TRBJ2-1; 8 bases match TRBD2. The junction had 9 bases not matched to a gene; V was cut back by 3 bases and J by 5 bases. Germline values: CDR1 LGHDT, CDR2 YNNKEL (reference sequence). The CDR3 has 16 residues.

This clonotype was detected ten times or more. The rearrangement links TRBV6-4 to TRBJ2-2; D not resolved. Germline CDR1 MRHNA, CDR2 SNTAGT. V lost 2 bases and J lost 4, with 5 bases in between. The CDR3 is made up of 13 amino acids. The CDR3 spells CASSDRATGELFF. Written as DNA, the CDR3 is TGTGCCAGCAGTGACAGGGCCACCGGGGAGCTGTTTTTT.

This chain connects TRBV20-1 to TRBJ2-2, with 8 bases fitting TRBD2. The ends lost 4 bases at V and 0 bases at J; junction bases unmatched: 10. CDR3 length: 17 amino acids. Germline assignment: CDR1 DFQATT and CDR2 SNEGSKA (reference sequence). The CDR3 here is CSATPSAGGANTGELFF. In DNA, the CDR3 is TGCAGTGCTACCCCTTCTGCCGGGGGGGCGAACACCGGGGAGCTGTTTTTT.